These 8 T cell receptor beta chains came from one sample sequenced in a study of post-analysis software for immune sequencing data. Study conclusions and caveats: Roughly 5 TRBV segments, TRBV5-6, TRBV5-1 and TRBV20-1 among them, were found more frequent in patients than controls.

Their cognate antigens are unknown. Unique-molecular-identifier-tagged TCR beta cDNA libraries were used. TCRdb called the PCR reads again in MiXCR, with one record for every CDR3 protein. This sample has 350,000 to 450,000 distinct CDR3 sequences, with 35% to 45% found just once. Input material: blood. The receptors come from a girl aged 2-10 years with multiple sclerosis.

The chain recombines TRBV4-3 with TRBJ1-4; D remains unclear. Germline loops: CDR1 LGHNA, CDR2 YSLEER. The V and J ends lost 2 bases and 3 bases respectively, with 10 bases between them. The length of the CDR3 is 15 residues. CDR3 DNA sequence: TGCGCCAGCAGCCAACCGGGAACGGCTAATGAAAAACTGTTTTTT. Translating it yields CASSQPGTANEKLFF.

This clonotype was observed a handful of times. V is TRBV5-6 and J is TRBJ2-5; TRBD2 matches at 7 bases. Germline values: CDR1 SGHDT, CDR2 YYEEEE. Trimming took 4 bases from V and 5 from J; bases not matched to a gene: 11. This CDR3 region has 15 residues. CDR3 DNA: TGTGCCAGCAGCCGTCCCGGGACTATCCGGGAGACCCAGTACTTC. Its translation: CASSRPGTIRETQYF.

This chain uses TRBV5-1 with TRBJ2-2; 7 positions agree with TRBD2. Per the germline V gene, CDR1 is SGHRS and CDR2 is YFSETQ. This CDR3 is 15 amino acids long. V dropped 8 bases and J dropped 2; count of bases not matched to a gene: 9. The CDR3 here is CASQLTSFNTGELFF. Here the CDR3 DNA reads TGCGCCAGTCAGCTGACTAGCTTCAACACCGGGGAGCTGTTTTTT. The full variable domain, in which reference TRBV5-1 and TRBJ2-2 provide the parts outside the CDR3, is KAGVTQTPRYLIKTRGQQVTLSCSPISGHRSVSWYQQTPGQGLQFLFEYFSETQRNKGNFPGRFSGRQFSNSRSEMNVSTLELGDSALYLCASQLTSFNTGELFFGEGSRLTVL.

This clonotype appeared a few times. The rearrangement links TRBV5-6 to TRBJ1-2; TRBD1 aligns across 9 bases. The CDR3 loop spans 14 amino acids. The V gene end was trimmed by 1 base and the J gene end by 8 bases; junction bases not matched to a gene: 6. The germline gives CDR1 SGHDT, CDR2 YYEEEE. CDR3 in amino acids: CASSLPGQGQGYTF. CDR3 DNA: TGTGCCAGCAGCTTGCCGGGACAGGGCCAAGGCTACACCTTC.

This chain connects TRBV27 to TRBJ1-6, with 7 bases fitting TRBD1. CDR1 is MNHEY, CDR2 SMNVEV, per germline (reference sequence). The trim removed 6 bases at V and 7 bases at J, leaving 12 bases unmatched. The CDR3 spans 16 residues. CDR3 sequence reads: CASSTRTGHQNSPLHF. The DNA for the CDR3 is TGTGCCAGCAGCACCCGGACAGGCCACCAAAATTCACCCCTCCACTTT.

The chain uses TRBV6-6 and TRBJ2-1, with no clear D. The CDR3 has 12 residues. The V end was cut by 5 bases, the J end by 10 bases, with 12 bases between. Germline CDR1 and CDR2: MNHNY and SVGAGI (reference sequence). In DNA, the CDR3 is TGTGCCAGCAGTAGTCATGTGAGGGAGCAGTTCTTC. Its protein is CASSSHVREQFF.

V gene TRBV28 combines with J gene TRBJ2-5; D possibly corresponds to TRBD1 (5 bases). The CDR3 length is 14 residues. Germline assignment: CDR1 MDHEN and CDR2 SYDVKM. V lost 0 bases, J lost 2 bases, and 7 bases lay in between. The CDR3 protein is CASSLWAGQETQYF. CDR3 nucleotide sequence: TGTGCCAGCAGTTTATGGGCAGGGCAAGAGACCCAGTACTTC.

Only a few counts were recorded for this clonotype. CDR3 sequence (DNA): TGTGCCAGCAGCATCTACAGGGGGCGAAGCACAGATACGCAGTATTTT. Translated: CASSIYRGRSTDTQYF. The chain is built from TRBV5-5 and TRBJ2-3; 9 nucleotides agree with TRBD1. The germline V gene has CDR1 SGHKS and CDR2 YYEKEE (reference sequence). The junction had 6 bases not matched to a gene; V was cut back by 4 bases and J by 0 bases. This CDR3 contains 16 residues.